The clone carrying this T cell receptor (beta chain) was counted a few times. The target antigen is unknown. This record belongs to a study of CD8 T cells in ankylosing spondylitis. Study-wide findings and caveats: The study identified a TCR beta motif of several highly homologous variants that appeared characteristic of ankylosing spondylitis blood. Within peripheral blood, clones linked to disease were CD8+ and relatively rare.

CDR1 and CDR2 (germline): SGHVS, FQNEAQ. The CDR3 covers 13 residues. V gave up 3 bases and J gave up 3 bases, with 9 bases separating them. Libraries of TCR beta came from quantitative 5'-RACE with molecular barcodes. TCRdb re-called the 5' RACE reads through MiXCR, storing one row per CDR3 protein. Altogether 200,000 to 300,000 distinct CDR3 sequences are present, approximately 30% being singletons, with the ten largest covering around 4.5%. The origin of this receptor is a male donor with ankylosing spondylitis or in good health (not recorded which). Sequenced input: blood, either unsorted or a sorted T cell fraction (not recorded which). The chain links TRBV7-8 to TRBJ2-7; no clear D. The chain's CDR3 is CASSFPPYYEQYF. The CDR3 DNA is TGTGCCAGCAGCTTCCCCCCCTACTACGAGCAGTACTTC.